The 25 T cell receptor beta chains below were found in one sample sequenced in a study of T cells after yellow fever vaccination (dated by TCRdb to the late 2010s). Library construction relied on 5' RACE. Sequencing used an Illumina HiSeq 2500. TCRdb trimmed public reads at Q25 via fastp, called clones via MiXCR and kept in-frame beta chains. Identical CDR3 proteins give one entry, which carries the most common genes and DNA. The sample profile shows more than 350,000 distinct CDR3 sequences; roughly 10% of them were found once. Together, the top ten hold 18% of the sample. The intended sense of this specimen's treatment or condition label: live attenuated yellow fever vaccine strain. This sample comprised PBMCs, obtained on the day of the first yellow fever vaccination. The receptor source for this set is a young man who received the YFV17D yellow fever vaccine.

The chain recombines TRBV15 with TRBJ2-5, with 7 bases matching TRBD2. The J segment lost 2 bases and the V segment lost 1 base, leaving 1 base of the junction unmatched. Germline lookup yields CDR1 LNHNV and CDR2 YYDKDF (reference sequence). This CDR3 contains 14 residues. CDR3 coding DNA: TGTGCCACCAGCAGAGGACTAGCTCAAGAGACCCAGTACTTC. Its translation: CATSRGLAQETQYF.

The chain joins TRBV11-2 to TRBJ2-3, with TRBD2 matching 10 bases. The CDR3 extends over 16 amino acids. V lost 1 base and J lost 0; bases outside the gene matches: 1. Germline CDR1 and CDR2: SGHAT and FQNNGV. CDR3 loop: CASSLVLAGSTDTQYF. The CDR3 DNA is TGTGCCAGCAGCTTAGTACTAGCGGGGAGCACAGATACGCAGTATTTT.

V and J are TRBV20-1 and TRBJ2-7; 10 bases line up with TRBD2. Per germline, CDR1 DFQATT and CDR2 SNEGSKA (reference sequence). The CDR3 totals 15 residues. The ends lost 1 base at V and 3 bases at J; junction bases unmatched: 6. The CDR3 loop reads CSARVGAGGIYEQYV. The CDR3 bases are TGCAGTGCTAGAGTTGGAGCGGGGGGGATCTACGAGCAGTACGTC.

This clonotype showed up just a few times. This rearrangement joins TRBV12-3 or TRBV12-4 to TRBJ1-4, with unresolved D. This CDR3 has 12 residues. V lost 6 bases to trimming and J lost 7 bases, with 9 bases between them. The DNA of the CDR3 is TGTGCCAGCAGGCCCTCGAGTGAAAAACTGTTTTTT. This translates into CASRPSSEKLFF.

In its sample, this clonotype was seen a few times. The chain employs TRBV2 and TRBJ2-1; possible D gene TRBD2, 7 bases. The CDR3 spans 15 residues. Germline assignment: CDR1 SNHLY and CDR2 FYNNEI. V was cut by 6 bases and J by 6 bases, with 18 bases left in between. The CDR3 region is CASRGGGGAFNEQFF. In nucleotides, the CDR3 is TGTGCCAGCAGAGGAGGAGGGGGGGCTTTCAATGAGCAGTTCTTC.

This clonotype has a count of ten or more. The rearrangement joins TRBV18 to TRBJ2-5, with D unclear. In germline, CDR1 is KGHSH, CDR2 LQKENI. The CDR3 spans 12 residues. Deletions cut 2 bases from V and 5 bases from J, with 6 bases between. CDR3 amino acids: CASSPGMETQYF. The CDR3 DNA follows: TGTGCCAGCTCACCAGGGATGGAGACCCAGTACTTC. Looking up the rest from reference TRBV18 and TRBJ2-5 gives the full variable domain: NAGVMQNPRHLVRRRGQEARLRCSPMKGHSHVYWYRQLPEEGLKFMVYLQKENIIDESGMPKERFSAEFPKEGPSILRIQQVVRGDSAAYFCASSPGMETQYFGPGTRLLVL.

This clonotype was counted many times. The rearrangement uses TRBV12-3 or TRBV12-4 and TRBJ2-5; D uncertain. CDR3 length: 13 residues. Trimming removed 6 bases from V and 5 bases from J, with 13 bases in between. Written as DNA, the CDR3 is TGTGCCAGCAGCTGGATCGTCGGGGAGACCCAGTACTTC. Translation: CASSWIVGETQYF.

This clonotype was detected only a few times. The chain recombines TRBV7-9 with TRBJ2-3; D remains unclear. Germline-derived CDR1 and CDR2 are SEHNR and FQNEAQ (reference sequence). The V and J ends lost 5 bases and 4 bases respectively, with 16 bases between them. The length of the CDR3 is 15 residues. The CDR3 reads CASSPSVGIADTQYF. CDR3 nucleotides: TGTGCCAGCAGCCCCTCGGTGGGGATAGCAGATACGCAGTATTTT.

This clonotype was observed a few times. The V call is TRBV7-9, the J call TRBJ1-1; perhaps TRBD1 as D (5 bases). In germline, CDR1 is SEHNR, CDR2 FQNEAQ (reference sequence). This CDR3 comprises 15 residues. The germline V and J ends were trimmed by 5 bases and 1 base, with 14 bases remaining between them. The CDR3 nucleotides read TGTGCCAGCAGCCCGAGCGAGGGGACGAACACTGAAGCTTTCTTT. Translated: CASSPSEGTNTEAFF.

The CDR3 loop is CASTRTSGGISEQYV. Here the CDR3 DNA reads TGTGCTAGCACCCGGACTAGCGGGGGAATTTCCGAGCAGTACGTC. This chain connects TRBV7-7 to TRBJ2-7; 13 bases agree with TRBD2. Germline V gives CDR1 SSHAT, CDR2 FNYEAQ (reference sequence). CDR3 size: 15 residues.

This clonotype was seen many times. This chain links TRBV7-9 with TRBJ2-2; D ambiguous. The germline V and J ends were trimmed by 4 bases and 3 bases, with 3 bases remaining between them. The CDR3 is 12 amino acids. Germline loops: CDR1 SEHNR, CDR2 FQNEAQ (reference sequence). CDR3 in DNA: TGTGCCAGCAGCTCCTACACCGGGGAGCTGTTTTTT. It codes for CASSSYTGELFF.

This clonotype appeared a few times. The chain is built from TRBV12-3 or TRBV12-4 and TRBJ2-1; TRBD2 agrees at 10 bases. This CDR3 is 15 amino acids long. Trimming took 2 bases from V and 7 from J; bases not matched to a gene: 5. The CDR3 loop is CASSLTGTSENEQFF. For the CDR3, the DNA is TGTGCCAGCAGTTTAACCGGGACTAGCGAAAATGAGCAGTTCTTC.

This chain joins TRBV5-5 and TRBJ1-3, with D hard to call. With 6 bases removed from V and 0 bases from J, the gap between germline ends came to 13 bases. CDR3 size: 15 residues. Per germline, CDR1 SGHKS and CDR2 YYEKEE (reference sequence). The DNA for the CDR3 is TGTGCCAGCACCGAACAACAGCACTCTGGAAACACCATATATTTT. This gives the protein CASTEQQHSGNTIYF.

This clonotype turned up a few times. The V call is TRBV19, the J call TRBJ2-5; tentative D call: TRBD1 (5 bases). The CDR3 spans 13 residues. Germline lookup yields CDR1 LNHDA and CDR2 SQIVND (reference sequence). Between the trimmed V and J ends, which lost 4 bases and 0 bases, there was a span of 6 bases. For the CDR3, the DNA is TGTGCCAGTAGTAAACAGGACCAAGAGACCCAGTACTTC. Its translation is CASSKQDQETQYF.

Regarding this clonotype: A much larger clone differs by one base, so this may be a read error. The J gene is TRBJ2-3, the V gene TRBV5-1; no clear D gene. Between the trimmed V and J ends, which lost 0 bases and 1 base, there was a span of 6 bases. The germline V gene has CDR1 SGHRS and CDR2 YFSETQ. The CDR3 is 14 residues long. This CDR3 is CASSLGHGTDTQYF. The CDR3 coding sequence is TGCGCCAGCAGCTTGGGACACGGCACAGATACGCAGTATTTT.

This chain uses TRBV25-1 with TRBJ2-2; 7 bases match TRBD2. The CDR3 sequence is 14 residues long. Germline CDR1 is MGHDK and CDR2 is SYGVNS. The J segment lost 4 bases and the V segment lost 3 bases, leaving 2 bases of the junction unmatched. The CDR3 protein is CASSDWGGTGELFF. The DNA of the CDR3 is TGTGCCAGCAGTGACTGGGGGGGCACCGGGGAGCTGTTTTTT.

This chain uses TRBV5-4 with TRBJ1-1; TRBD1 is a possible D gene (5 bases). CDR3 length equals 13 residues. Germline V gene lookup returns CDR1 SGHNT and CDR2 YYREEE (reference sequence). Trimming cost V 6 bases and J 2 bases, with 11 bases left between them. CDR3 in amino acids: CASNTDRNTEAFF. CDR3 DNA sequence: TGTGCCAGCAACACTGACAGAAACACTGAAGCTTTCTTT. The whole variable domain, filled in from reference TRBV5-4 and TRBJ1-1, reads ETGVTQSPTHLIKTRGQQVTLRCSSQSGHNTVSWYQQALGQGPQFIFQYYREEENGRGNFPPRFSGLQFPNYSSELNVNALELDDSALYLCASNTDRNTEAFFGQGTRLTVV.

This clonotype has at least ten counts. The chain uses TRBV10-2 and TRBJ1-6; D gene unclear. This CDR3 contains 14 residues. Per germline, CDR1 WSHSY and CDR2 SAAADI. Deletions cut 7 bases from V and 7 bases from J, with 14 bases between. The CDR3 here is CASKMTDRNSPLHF. CDR3 bases: TGCGCCAGCAAGATGACGGATAGGAATTCACCCCTCCACTTT.

CDR3 DNA sequence: TGTGCCAGCAGTTTCGGGGCAGGGGTCACCGGGGAGCTGTTTTTT. This sequence encodes CASSFGAGVTGELFF. This chain joins TRBV12-3 or TRBV12-4 and TRBJ2-2; weak D call: TRBD1 (6 bases). Trimming stripped 3 bases from V and 4 bases from J, with 12 bases between. This CDR3 has 15 amino acids.

The chain employs TRBV4-3 and TRBJ2-5; the D is unclear. Trimming pared 5 bases from V and 5 bases from J, leaving 12 bases between. CDR3 length: 13 amino acids. CDR1 is LGHNA, CDR2 YSLEER, per germline. The CDR3 DNA reads TGCGCCAGCAGCTTCGGCTGGCGGGAGACCCAGTACTTC. This translates into CASSFGWRETQYF.

This clonotype was seen many times. The V call is TRBV5-1, the J call TRBJ1-1; tentative D call: TRBD1 (5 bases). The V end was cut by 4 bases, the J end by 2 bases, with 15 bases between. This CDR3 is 15 amino acids long. Germline V gene lookup returns CDR1 SGHRS and CDR2 YFSETQ. Written as DNA, the CDR3 is TGCGCCAGCAGCCTCTTCGGGGGTGGCAACACTGAAGCTTTCTTT. Translating it yields CASSLFGGGNTEAFF.

The V call is TRBV5-1, the J call TRBJ1-6; D unresolved. This CDR3 comprises 17 residues. V lost 0 bases, J lost 8 bases, and 18 bases lay in between. CDR1 is SGHRS and CDR2 is YFSETQ in the germline V gene. This chain's CDR3 is CASSLAVSPRGHSPLHF. The CDR3 DNA follows: TGCGCCAGCAGCTTGGCCGTGTCTCCGAGAGGCCATTCACCCCTCCACTTT. Full variable domain (rest looked up from reference TRBV5-1 and TRBJ1-6): KAGVTQTPRYLIKTRGQQVTLSCSPISGHRSVSWYQQTPGQGLQFLFEYFSETQRNKGNFPGRFSGRQFSNSRSEMNVSTLELGDSALYLCASSLAVSPRGHSPLHFGNGTRLTVT.

This clonotype was picked up many times. The V and J genes are TRBV4-1 and TRBJ1-1; D is unresolved. Trimming pared 0 bases from V and 4 bases from J, leaving 0 bases between. The germline gives CDR1 MGHRA, CDR2 YSYEKL. The CDR3 covers 11 residues. CDR3 sequence reads: CASSQDTEAFF. CDR3 bases: TGCGCCAGCAGCCAAGACACTGAAGCTTTCTTT.

In its sample, this clonotype was seen a few times. The chain employs TRBV20-1 and TRBJ2-1, with 7 bases matching TRBD1. V shed 4 bases, J shed 6 bases, and the junction held 0 bases outside the gene matches. Germline loops: CDR1 DFQATT, CDR2 SNEGSKA (reference sequence). This CDR3 spans 11 amino acids. The CDR3 region is CSATGGNEQFF. The CDR3 region has the DNA TGCAGTGCTACAGGGGGCAATGAGCAGTTCTTC.

This clonotype has more than one count but fewer than ten. The V call is TRBV4-2, the J call TRBJ2-2; tentative D call: TRBD1 (6 bases). Trimming stripped 3 bases from V and 2 bases from J, with 13 bases between. The CDR3 totals 16 residues. Germline CDR1 and CDR2: LGHNA and YNFKEQ. The CDR3 region is CASSHPGQTNTGELFF. CDR3 bases: TGTGCCAGCAGCCATCCGGGACAAACCAACACCGGGGAGCTGTTTTTT.